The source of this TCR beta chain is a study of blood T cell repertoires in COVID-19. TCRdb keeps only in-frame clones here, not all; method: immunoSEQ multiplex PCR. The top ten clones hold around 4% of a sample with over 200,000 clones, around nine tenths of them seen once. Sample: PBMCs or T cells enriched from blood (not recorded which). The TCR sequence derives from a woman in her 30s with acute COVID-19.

CDR3 coding DNA: TGCAGCGTTGAAGAGGGGACTAGCGGGGGATACGAGCAGTACTTC. It specifies CSVEEGTSGGYEQYF. The rearrangement joins TRBV29-1 to TRBJ2-7; 14 bases match TRBD2. Germline V CDR1 and CDR2: SQVTM, ANQGSEA. This CDR3 spans 15 amino acids. V lost 0 bases and J lost 4; bases outside the gene matches: 2.